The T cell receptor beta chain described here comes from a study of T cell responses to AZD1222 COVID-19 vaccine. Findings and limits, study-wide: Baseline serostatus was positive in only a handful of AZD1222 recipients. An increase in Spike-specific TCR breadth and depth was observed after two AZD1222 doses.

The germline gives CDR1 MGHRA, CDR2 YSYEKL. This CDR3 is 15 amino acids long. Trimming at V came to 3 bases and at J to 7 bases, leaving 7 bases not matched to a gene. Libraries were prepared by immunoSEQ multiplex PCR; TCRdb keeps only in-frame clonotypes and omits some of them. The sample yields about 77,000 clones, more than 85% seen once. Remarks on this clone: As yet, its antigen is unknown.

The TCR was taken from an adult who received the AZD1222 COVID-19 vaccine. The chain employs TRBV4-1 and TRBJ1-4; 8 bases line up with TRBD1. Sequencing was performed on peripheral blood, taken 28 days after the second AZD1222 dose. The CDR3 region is CASSHGGTGVEKLFF. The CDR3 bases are TGCGCCAGCAGCCACGGTGGGACAGGCGTTGAAAAACTGTTTTTT.